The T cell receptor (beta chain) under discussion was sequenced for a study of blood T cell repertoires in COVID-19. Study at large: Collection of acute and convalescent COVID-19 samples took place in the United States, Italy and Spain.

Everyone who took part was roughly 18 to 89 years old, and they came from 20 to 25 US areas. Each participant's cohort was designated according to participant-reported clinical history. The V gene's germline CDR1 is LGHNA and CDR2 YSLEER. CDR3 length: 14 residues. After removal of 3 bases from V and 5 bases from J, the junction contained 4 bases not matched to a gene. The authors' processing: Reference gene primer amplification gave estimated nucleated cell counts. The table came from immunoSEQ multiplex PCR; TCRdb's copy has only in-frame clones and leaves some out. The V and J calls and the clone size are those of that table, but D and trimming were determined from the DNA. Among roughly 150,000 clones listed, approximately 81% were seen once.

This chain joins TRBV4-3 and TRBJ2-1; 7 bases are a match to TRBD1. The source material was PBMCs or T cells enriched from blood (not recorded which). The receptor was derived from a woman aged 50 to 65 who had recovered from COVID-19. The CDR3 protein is CASSQTGRDNEQFF. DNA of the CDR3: TGCGCCAGCAGCCAGACAGGGCGGGACAATGAGCAGTTCTTC.